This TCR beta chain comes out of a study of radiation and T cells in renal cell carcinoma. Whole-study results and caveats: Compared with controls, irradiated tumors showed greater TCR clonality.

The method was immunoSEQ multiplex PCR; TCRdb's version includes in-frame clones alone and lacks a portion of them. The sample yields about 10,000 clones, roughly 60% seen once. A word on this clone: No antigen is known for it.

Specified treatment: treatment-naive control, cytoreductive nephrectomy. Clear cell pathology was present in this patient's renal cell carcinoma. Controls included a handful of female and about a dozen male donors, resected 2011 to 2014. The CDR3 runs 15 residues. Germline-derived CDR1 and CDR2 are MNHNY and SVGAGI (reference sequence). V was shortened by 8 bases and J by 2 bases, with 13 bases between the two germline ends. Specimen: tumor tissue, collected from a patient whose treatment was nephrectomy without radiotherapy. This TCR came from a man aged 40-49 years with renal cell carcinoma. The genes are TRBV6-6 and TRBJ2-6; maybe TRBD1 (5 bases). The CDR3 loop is CASGRAVTGANVLTF. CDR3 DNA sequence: TGTGCCAGCGGCAGGGCCGTCACTGGGGCCAACGTCCTGACTTTC.